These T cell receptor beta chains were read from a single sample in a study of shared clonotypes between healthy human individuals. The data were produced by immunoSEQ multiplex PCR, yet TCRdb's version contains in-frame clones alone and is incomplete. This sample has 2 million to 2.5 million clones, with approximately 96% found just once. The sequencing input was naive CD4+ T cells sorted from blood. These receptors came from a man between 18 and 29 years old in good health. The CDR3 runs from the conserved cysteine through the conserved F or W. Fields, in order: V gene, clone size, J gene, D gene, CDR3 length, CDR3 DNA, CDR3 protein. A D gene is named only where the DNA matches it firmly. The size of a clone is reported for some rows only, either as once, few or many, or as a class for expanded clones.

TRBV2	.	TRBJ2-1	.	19	TGTGCCAGCAGGAACCCCCCTCGGAGGGGGCAGGAGCTTTACAATGAGCAGTTCTTC	CASRNPPRRGQELYNEQFF
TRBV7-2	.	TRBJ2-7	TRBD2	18	TGTGCCAGCAGCTTAGTTGTCGTAACTAGCGGGGGAAATTACGAGCAGTACTTC	CASSLVVVTSGGNYEQYF
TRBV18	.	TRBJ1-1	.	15	TGTGCCAGCTCTGCGACAGGATTTATGAACACTGAAGCTTTCTTT	CASSATGFMNTEAFF
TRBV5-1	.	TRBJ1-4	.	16	TGCGCCAGCAGCTTGCCTCGGGGGGTAACTAATGAAAAACTGTTTTTT	CASSLPRGVTNEKLFF
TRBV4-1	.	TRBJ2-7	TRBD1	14	TGCGCCAGCACCAAAGGGGACAGGGGCTACGAGCAGTACTTC	CASTKGDRGYEQYF
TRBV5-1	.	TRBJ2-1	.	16	TGCGCCAGCAGCCTCGAGGGACTCTCAATGATCGGTGAGCAGTTCTTC	CASSLEGLSMIGEQFF
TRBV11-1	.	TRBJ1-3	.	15	TGTGCCAGCAGCTTATCGTCGGGCTCTGGAAACACCATATATTTT	CASSLSSGSGNTIYF
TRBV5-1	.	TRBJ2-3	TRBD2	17	TGCGCCAGCAGCTTGGGGAATAGCGGGAGGGGGCAAGATACGCAGTATTTT	CASSLGNSGRGQDTQYF
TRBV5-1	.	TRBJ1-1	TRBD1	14	TGCGCCAGCAGCCCTCAGGGGGCAGGCACTGAAGCTTTCTTT	CASSPQGAGTEAFF
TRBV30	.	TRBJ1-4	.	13	TGTGCCTGGAGTCGGGACCTTAATGAAAAACTGTTTTTT	CAWSRDLNEKLFF
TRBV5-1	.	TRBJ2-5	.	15	TGCGCCAGCAGCTCCGGTGGAACGGCACAAGAGACCCAGTACTTC	CASSSGGTAQETQYF
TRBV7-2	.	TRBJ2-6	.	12	TGTGCCAGCAGCACTAGGTCGGGCGTCCTGACTTTC	CASSTRSGVLTF
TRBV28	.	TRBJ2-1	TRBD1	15	TGTGCCAGCAGTTCGACGGGACAGAGAAACAATGAGCAGTTCTTC	CASSSTGQRNNEQFF
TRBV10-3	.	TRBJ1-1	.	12	TGTGCCATCAGTACAACGAACACTGAAGCTTTCTTT	CAISTTNTEAFF
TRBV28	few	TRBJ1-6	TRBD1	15	TGTGCCAGCAGTTTTGGGGACAGGGTGGGTTCACCCCTCCACTTT	CASSFGDRVGSPLHF
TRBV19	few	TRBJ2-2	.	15	TGTGCCAGTAGTATTGGGGCAGCAAACACCGGGGAGCTGTTTTTT	CASSIGAANTGELFF
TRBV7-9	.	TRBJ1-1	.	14	TGTGCCAGCAGCTTAGAGCAGAGGAACACTGAAGCTTTCTTT	CASSLEQRNTEAFF
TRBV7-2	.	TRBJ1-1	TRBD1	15	TGTGCCAGCAGCTTAGCACAGACAGGGGGCATTGAAGCTTTCTTT	CASSLAQTGGIEAFF
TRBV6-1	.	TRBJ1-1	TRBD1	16	TGTGCCAGCAGTGCAAACAACAGGGGGATGGAGACTGAAGCTTTCTTT	CASSANNRGMETEAFF
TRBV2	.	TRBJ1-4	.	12	TGTGCCAGCAGACTGGCCGGGGAAAAACTGTTTTTT	CASRLAGEKLFF
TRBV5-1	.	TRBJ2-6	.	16	TGCGCCAGCAGCTCGGTTGCCTTCTCTGGGGCCAACGTCCTGACTTTC	CASSSVAFSGANVLTF
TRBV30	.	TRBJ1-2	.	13	TGTGCCTGGAGTCCCGGGACCGACTATGGCTACACCTTC	CAWSPGTDYGYTF
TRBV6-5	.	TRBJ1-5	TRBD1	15	TGTGCCAGCAGTTACAGGGGGCATGCAAATCAGCCCCAGCATTTT	CASSYRGHANQPQHF
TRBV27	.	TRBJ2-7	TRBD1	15	TGTGCCAGCAGTTTAGAAACAGGGGTTCCCTACGAGCAGTACTTC	CASSLETGVPYEQYF
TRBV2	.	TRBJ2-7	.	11	TGTGCCAGCAGCCCCAGATCCGAGCAGTACTTC	CASSPRSEQYF
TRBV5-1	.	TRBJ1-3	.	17	TGCGCCAGCAGCTTGGTTTCGGGGCAGGGGTATGGAAACACCATATATTTT	CASSLVSGQGYGNTIYF
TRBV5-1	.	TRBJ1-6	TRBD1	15	TGCGCCAGCAGCTTGGGGACAGGCAATAATTCACCCCTCCACTTT	CASSLGTGNNSPLHF
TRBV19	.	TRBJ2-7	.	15	TGTGCCAGTAGTAATTTCGCTAGCTCCTCCTACGAGCAGTACTTC	CASSNFASSSYEQYF
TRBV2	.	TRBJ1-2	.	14	TGTGCCAGCAGTGAAGAGGGCAGAAACTATGGCTACACCTTC	CASSEEGRNYGYTF
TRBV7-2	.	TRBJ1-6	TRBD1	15	TGTGCCAGCAGCCCCCGACAGGGTGGGAATTCACCCCTCCACTTT	CASSPRQGGNSPLHF